A selection of T cell receptor beta chains follows, all from one sample in a study of blood T cell repertoires in COVID-19. Method: immunoSEQ multiplex PCR; TCRdb's copy keeps in-frame clones and lacks some. The table has 200,000 or so clones, nearly 85% seen once. Specimen: peripheral blood. The receptor source for this set is a woman aged 25 to 45 with acute or convalescent COVID-19. CDR3s include the opening cysteine and the closing phenylalanine or tryptophan. D genes are given only for firm matches. Some rows mark clone size as missing; the rest say once, few, many or name a class of expanded clone.

clone_size: -
j_call: TRBJ2-7
d_call: TRBD1
v_call: TRBV30
cdr3_aa: CAWSLNRGLSEQYF
cdr3_nt: TGTGCCTGGAGTTTAAACAGGGGGCTGAGCGAGCAGTACTTC

clone_size: -
j_call: TRBJ2-1
d_call: -
v_call: TRBV7-8
cdr3_aa: CASSLDDRDTYNEQFF
cdr3_nt: TGTGCCAGCAGCTTAGATGATCGCGACACATACAATGAGCAGTTCTTC

clone_size: -
j_call: TRBJ2-5
d_call: -
v_call: TRBV6-2/TRBV6-3
cdr3_aa: CASSYGAGADQYF
cdr3_nt: TGTGCCAGCAGTTACGGAGCCGGAGCGGACCAGTACTTC

clone_size: -
j_call: TRBJ1-6
d_call: -
v_call: TRBV29-1
cdr3_aa: CSVQQGAGSPLHF
cdr3_nt: TGCAGCGTCCAACAGGGAGCAGGTTCACCCCTCCACTTT

clone_size: -
j_call: TRBJ1-2
d_call: -
v_call: TRBV19
cdr3_aa: CASSAGFLYGYTF
cdr3_nt: TGTGCCAGTAGCGCCGGGTTTCTCTATGGCTACACCTTC

clone_size: -
j_call: TRBJ2-3
d_call: -
v_call: TRBV27
cdr3_aa: CASSTLSGMDTQYF
cdr3_nt: TGTGCCAGCAGTACTCTATCCGGGATGGATACGCAGTATTTT

clone_size: -
j_call: TRBJ2-7
d_call: TRBD2
v_call: TRBV24-1
cdr3_aa: CATSDSSGRPYEQYF
cdr3_nt: TGTGCCACCAGTGATTCTAGCGGGAGGCCCTACGAGCAGTACTTC

clone_size: -
j_call: TRBJ2-5
d_call: -
v_call: TRBV20-1
cdr3_aa: CSALRLETQYF
cdr3_nt: TGCAGTGCCTTGCGTCTGGAGACCCAGTACTTC

clone_size: few
j_call: TRBJ1-5
d_call: -
v_call: TRBV27
cdr3_aa: CASRPIMRSLQPQHF
cdr3_nt: TGTGCCAGCAGACCCATCATGAGGTCTCTTCAGCCCCAGCATTTT

clone_size: few
j_call: TRBJ2-2
d_call: TRBD2
v_call: TRBV7-2
cdr3_aa: CASSPQLAGNTGELFF
cdr3_nt: TGTGCCAGCAGCCCCCAACTAGCGGGTAACACCGGGGAGCTGTTTTTT

clone_size: -
j_call: TRBJ2-5
d_call: TRBD2
v_call: TRBV5-8
cdr3_aa: CASSAASGQETQYF
cdr3_nt: TGTGCCAGCAGCGCCGCTAGCGGCCAAGAGACCCAGTACTTC

clone_size: few
j_call: TRBJ2-7
d_call: -
v_call: TRBV13
cdr3_aa: CASSSRQGLYEQYF
cdr3_nt: TGTGCCAGCAGCTCCCGACAGGGACTCTACGAGCAGTACTTC

clone_size: -
j_call: TRBJ2-5
d_call: TRBD1
v_call: TRBV2
cdr3_aa: CASRENRGQETQYF
cdr3_nt: TGTGCCAGCAGGGAAAACAGGGGCCAAGAGACCCAGTACTTC

clone_size: -
j_call: TRBJ1-5
d_call: -
v_call: TRBV19
cdr3_aa: CASSMAGIHQPQHF
cdr3_nt: TGTGCCAGTAGTATGGCGGGAATCCATCAGCCCCAGCATTTT

clone_size: -
j_call: TRBJ1-2
d_call: TRBD1
v_call: TRBV19
cdr3_aa: CASSIAVTGPNYGYTF
cdr3_nt: TGTGCCAGTAGTATAGCGGTGACAGGGCCTAACTATGGCTACACCTTC

clone_size: -
j_call: TRBJ2-7
d_call: -
v_call: TRBV4-2
cdr3_aa: CASSQAVSGPGSSYEQYF
cdr3_nt: TGTGCCAGCAGCCAAGCGGTAAGCGGGCCCGGTAGCTCCTACGAGCAGTACTTC

clone_size: -
j_call: TRBJ2-1
d_call: TRBD2
v_call: TRBV5-1
cdr3_aa: CASSSGLAAYNEQFF
cdr3_nt: TGCGCCAGCAGCTCCGGACTAGCGGCCTACAATGAGCAGTTCTTC

clone_size: -
j_call: TRBJ2-3
d_call: -
v_call: TRBV4-2
cdr3_aa: CASSQFSGASTDTQYF
cdr3_nt: TGTGCCAGCAGCCAATTCTCTGGGGCCAGCACAGATACGCAGTATTTT

clone_size: -
j_call: TRBJ2-4
d_call: -
v_call: TRBV7-2
cdr3_aa: CASSLARTVAKNIQYF
cdr3_nt: TGTGCCAGCAGCTTAGCGCGCACCGTAGCCAAAAACATTCAGTACTTC

clone_size: -
j_call: TRBJ2-3
d_call: TRBD2
v_call: TRBV6-5
cdr3_aa: CASSYSNVAGADTQYF
cdr3_nt: TGTGCCAGCAGTTACTCGAATGTAGCGGGAGCGGATACGCAGTATTTT

clone_size: -
j_call: TRBJ1-1
d_call: -
v_call: TRBV6-2/TRBV6-3
cdr3_aa: CASSYLSMNTEAFF
cdr3_nt: TGTGCCAGCAGTTATTTGAGTATGAACACTGAAGCTTTCTTT

clone_size: -
j_call: TRBJ1-1
d_call: TRBD1
v_call: TRBV7-8
cdr3_aa: CASSTAGGAVTEAFF
cdr3_nt: TGTGCCAGCAGCACCGCAGGGGGCGCCGTCACTGAAGCTTTCTTT

clone_size: few
j_call: TRBJ1-4
d_call: -
v_call: TRBV6-5
cdr3_aa: CASNQLGRTNEKLFF
cdr3_nt: TGTGCCAGCAACCAGCTGGGCAGAACTAATGAAAAACTGTTTTTT

clone_size: few
j_call: TRBJ1-3
d_call: -
v_call: TRBV11-2
cdr3_aa: CASSPQVSPGNTIYF
cdr3_nt: TGTGCCAGCAGCCCACAGGTATCCCCCGGAAACACCATATATTTT

clone_size: -
j_call: TRBJ1-2
d_call: TRBD1
v_call: TRBV5-1
cdr3_aa: CASSVGTDYGYTF
cdr3_nt: TGCGCCAGCAGCGTCGGGACAGACTATGGCTACACCTTC

clone_size: -
j_call: TRBJ2-5
d_call: TRBD2
v_call: TRBV7-9
cdr3_aa: CASSSSGGYETQYF
cdr3_nt: TGTGCCAGCAGCTCTAGCGGGGGGTATGAGACCCAGTACTTC

clone_size: -
j_call: TRBJ1-3
d_call: TRBD1
v_call: TRBV10-3
cdr3_aa: CAISESRGRSGSSGNTIYF
cdr3_nt: TGTGCCATCAGTGAGTCGAGGGGGCGATCCGGGAGCTCTGGAAACACCATATATTTT

clone_size: once
j_call: TRBJ2-3
d_call: -
v_call: TRBV28
cdr3_aa: CASSFAERSTDTQYF
cdr3_nt: TGTGCCAGCAGTTTCGCGGAGAGGAGCACAGATACGCAGTATTTT

clone_size: -
j_call: TRBJ2-3
d_call: TRBD2
v_call: TRBV7-8
cdr3_aa: CASSLRGGGTDTQYF
cdr3_nt: TGTGCCAGCAGCCTCCGTGGGGGGGGCACAGATACGCAGTATTTT

clone_size: once
j_call: TRBJ1-1
d_call: TRBD1
v_call: TRBV12-3/TRBV12-4
cdr3_aa: CASTETGQAFF
cdr3_nt: TGTGCCAGCACCGAGACAGGGCAAGCTTTCTTT

clone_size: few
j_call: TRBJ2-3
d_call: TRBD2
v_call: TRBV4-1
cdr3_aa: CASSHNSGGSTDTQYF
cdr3_nt: TGCGCCAGCAGCCATAATAGCGGGGGTAGCACAGATACGCAGTATTTT

clone_size: -
j_call: TRBJ1-1
d_call: -
v_call: TRBV5-5
cdr3_aa: CASRGGMNTEAFF
cdr3_nt: TGTGCCAGCCGCGGAGGGATGAACACTGAAGCTTTCTTT

clone_size: -
j_call: TRBJ2-5
d_call: TRBD1
v_call: TRBV11-2
cdr3_aa: CASSFGRGETQYF
cdr3_nt: TGTGCCAGCAGCTTTGGCAGGGGGGAGACCCAGTACTTC

clone_size: -
j_call: TRBJ2-1
d_call: -
v_call: TRBV5-1
cdr3_aa: CASSLVGGPHEQFF
cdr3_nt: TGCGCCAGCAGCTTGGTAGGCGGGCCCCATGAGCAGTTCTTC

clone_size: once
j_call: TRBJ2-5
d_call: -
v_call: TRBV14
cdr3_aa: CASSLSWGGHQETQYF
cdr3_nt: TGTGCCAGCAGCCTCAGTTGGGGGGGGCACCAAGAGACCCAGTACTTC

clone_size: -
j_call: TRBJ2-7
d_call: -
v_call: TRBV18
cdr3_aa: CASSPPGSGAPLEQYF
cdr3_nt: TGTGCCAGCTCACCACCGGGTAGCGGAGCCCCTCTAGAGCAGTACTTC

clone_size: few
j_call: TRBJ1-3
d_call: -
v_call: TRBV6-5
cdr3_aa: CASSFDSGNTIYF
cdr3_nt: TGTGCCAGCAGTTTCGACAGTGGAAACACCATATATTTT

clone_size: -
j_call: TRBJ2-5
d_call: -
v_call: TRBV5-1
cdr3_aa: CASSLDGQLQETQYF
cdr3_nt: TGCGCCAGCAGCTTGGACGGACAGCTCCAAGAGACCCAGTACTTC

clone_size: -
j_call: TRBJ1-1
d_call: TRBD1
v_call: TRBV19
cdr3_aa: CASTGDRAPFEAFF
cdr3_nt: TGTGCCAGTACGGGGGACAGGGCGCCCTTTGAAGCTTTCTTT

clone_size: -
j_call: TRBJ1-2
d_call: TRBD1
v_call: TRBV27
cdr3_aa: CASSLYRDSISKGYTF
cdr3_nt: TGTGCCAGCAGTTTATATCGGGACAGCATATCGAAAGGCTACACCTTC

clone_size: once
j_call: TRBJ1-2
d_call: -
v_call: TRBV7-2
cdr3_aa: CASTRPLEGNYGYTF
cdr3_nt: TGTGCCAGCACCCGCCCGTTGGAGGGAAACTATGGCTACACCTTC

clone_size: -
j_call: TRBJ2-2
d_call: -
v_call: TRBV10-3
cdr3_aa: CAISESAGDTGELFF
cdr3_nt: TGTGCCATCAGTGAGTCCGCAGGGGACACCGGGGAGCTGTTTTTT

clone_size: -
j_call: TRBJ2-7
d_call: TRBD2
v_call: TRBV27
cdr3_aa: CASSKGLAGIYEQYF
cdr3_nt: TGTGCCAGCAGTAAGGGACTAGCGGGAATCTACGAGCAGTACTTC

clone_size: few
j_call: TRBJ1-6
d_call: TRBD1
v_call: TRBV27
cdr3_aa: CASSLAGTGSSPLHF
cdr3_nt: TGTGCCAGCAGTTTGGCCGGGACAGGGAGTTCACCCCTCCACTTT

clone_size: -
j_call: TRBJ2-1
d_call: TRBD2
v_call: TRBV11-1
cdr3_aa: CASSGASGGKVNEQFF
cdr3_nt: TGTGCCAGCAGCGGGGCTAGCGGGGGTAAGGTCAATGAGCAGTTCTTC